A single sample gave rise to the 8 T cell receptor beta chains below, sequenced in a study of post-analysis software for immune sequencing data. The study, taken as a whole, reports: Elevated frequency relative to controls characterized roughly 5 TRBV segments in patients, TRBV5-6, TRBV5-1 and TRBV20-1 among them.

Their antigens remain unidentified. cDNA libraries for TCR beta contained unique molecular identifiers. TCRdb re-called the PCR reads with MiXCR, one entry per CDR3 protein. The sample records about 820,000 distinct CDR3 sequences, about 50% being singletons. Source material: blood. The receptors derive from a girl aged 10 to 17 with multiple sclerosis.

This clonotype was detected only a few times. In nucleotides, the CDR3 is TGTGCCACCAGCAGAGATCGGGGGGGATCGGACATTCAGTACTTC. Amino acid sequence: CATSRDRGGSDIQYF. The genes are TRBV15 and TRBJ2-4; the match to TRBD2 covers 8 bases. CDR1 LNHNV and CDR2 YYDKDF come from the germline V gene (reference sequence). J gave up 8 bases and V 0 bases, and 6 bases lay outside the gene matches. The CDR3 loop spans 15 amino acids.

This chain links TRBV7-2 with TRBJ2-5; D is uncertain. The CDR3 spans 12 residues. The V and J ends lost 7 bases and 5 bases respectively, with 11 bases between them. Germline values: CDR1 SGHTA, CDR2 FQGNSA. In nucleotides, the CDR3 is TGTGCCAGCATCAACCTGGGGGAGACCCAGTACTTC. Its protein product is CASINLGETQYF.

This clonotype appeared many times. Relative to the germline gene, one junction end is altered; a read error may explain this. The V call is TRBV5-1, the J call TRBJ1-2; D is possibly TRBD1 (6 bases). The CDR3 sequence is 13 residues long. Germline lookup yields CDR1 SGHRS and CDR2 YFSETQ. The CDR3 reads CASSLDRNYGYTF. The DNA of the CDR3 is TGTGCCAGCAGCTTAGACAGGAACTATGGCTACACCTTC.

V is TRBV20-1 and J is TRBJ2-3; 8 bases align to TRBD2. Trimming at V came to 3 bases and at J to 6 bases, leaving 11 bases not matched to a gene. Germline CDR1 reads DFQATT; CDR2 reads SNEGSKA (reference sequence). This CDR3 is 15 amino acids long. The CDR3 DNA is TGCAGTGCTAGGGATGGGGCGGGGGGTTCGGATACGCAGTATTTT. Its protein product is CSARDGAGGSDTQYF.

The rearrangement uses TRBV20-1 and TRBJ2-7, with D possibly being TRBD1 (5 bases). The V end lost 3 bases, the J end lost 2 bases, and 8 bases lay between the germline ends. CDR1 and CDR2 (germline): DFQATT, SNEGSKA (reference sequence). The CDR3 has 12 residues. The CDR3 DNA is TGCAGTGCTAGGGTACAGGCCTACGAGCAGTACTTC. Amino acid sequence: CSARVQAYEQYF.

In this sample, this clonotype turned up a few times. The J gene is TRBJ2-5, the V gene TRBV7-9, with 8 positions matching TRBD1. J lost 3 bases, V lost 2 bases, and 2 bases had no gene match. The CDR3 runs to 14 residues. The germline V gene has CDR1 SEHNR and CDR2 FQNEAQ (reference sequence). CDR3: CASSLPDREETQYF. DNA for the CDR3: TGTGCCAGCAGCTTACCGGACAGGGAAGAGACCCAGTACTTC.

This chain uses TRBV3-1 with TRBJ2-4, with 9 bases that match TRBD1. The J call is uncertain, as TRBJ2-5 better fits the DNA end. The CDR3 consists of 15 residues. The V gene's germline CDR1 is LGHDT and CDR2 YNNKEL (reference sequence). The CDR3 bases are TGTGCCAGCAGTTTCGACAGGGGGGTAGGGGAGACCCAGTACTTC. It codes for CASSFDRGVGETQYF.

V and J are TRBV9 and TRBJ2-4, with TRBD1 as a possible D gene (6 bases). The CDR3 is 14 residues long. From germline, CDR1 is SGDLS and CDR2 YYNGEE. The V end was cut by 5 bases, the J end by 13 bases, with 22 bases between. The CDR3 sequence: CASSQEGSKGEQYF. The CDR3 DNA follows: TGTGCCAGCAGTCAAGAGGGGTCAAAGGGGGAGCAGTACTTC. The full variable domain, rest sourced from reference TRBV9 and TRBJ2-4, is DSGVTQTPKHLITATGQRVTLRCSPRSGDLSVYWYQQSLDQGLQFLIQYYNGEERAKGNILERFSAQQFPDLHSELNLSSLELGDSALYFCASSQEGSKGEQYFGAGTRLSVL.